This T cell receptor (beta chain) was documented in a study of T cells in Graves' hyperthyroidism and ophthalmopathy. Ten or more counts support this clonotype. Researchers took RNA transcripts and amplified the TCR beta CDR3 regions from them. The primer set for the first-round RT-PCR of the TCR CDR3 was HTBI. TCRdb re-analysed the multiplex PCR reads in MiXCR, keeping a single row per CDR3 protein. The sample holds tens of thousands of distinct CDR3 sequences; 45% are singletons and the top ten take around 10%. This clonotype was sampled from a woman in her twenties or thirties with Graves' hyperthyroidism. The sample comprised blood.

CDR3 sequence reads: CASSPTGRSEQYF. The CDR3 nucleotides read TGTGCCAGCAGCCCGACAGGGCGGTCCGAGCAGTACTTC. The chain joins TRBV6-2 or TRBV6-3 to TRBJ2-7; TRBD1 matches 7 bases. The CDR3 has 13 residues. The germline gives CDR1 MNHEY, CDR2 SVGEGT. After removal of 6 bases from V and 6 bases from J, the junction contained 8 bases not matched to a gene.